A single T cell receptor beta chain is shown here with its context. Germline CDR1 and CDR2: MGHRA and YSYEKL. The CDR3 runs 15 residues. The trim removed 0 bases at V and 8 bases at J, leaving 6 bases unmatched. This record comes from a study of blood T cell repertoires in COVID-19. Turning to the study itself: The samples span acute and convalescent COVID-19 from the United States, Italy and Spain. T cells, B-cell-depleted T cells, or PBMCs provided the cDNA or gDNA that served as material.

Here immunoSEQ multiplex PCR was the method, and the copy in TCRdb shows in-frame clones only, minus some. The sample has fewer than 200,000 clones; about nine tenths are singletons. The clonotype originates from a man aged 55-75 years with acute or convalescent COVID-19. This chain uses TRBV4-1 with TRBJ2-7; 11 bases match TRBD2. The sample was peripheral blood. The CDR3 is CASSQDPSGRFQQYF. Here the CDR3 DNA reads TGCGCCAGCAGCCAAGATCCTAGCGGGAGGTTTCAGCAGTACTTC.